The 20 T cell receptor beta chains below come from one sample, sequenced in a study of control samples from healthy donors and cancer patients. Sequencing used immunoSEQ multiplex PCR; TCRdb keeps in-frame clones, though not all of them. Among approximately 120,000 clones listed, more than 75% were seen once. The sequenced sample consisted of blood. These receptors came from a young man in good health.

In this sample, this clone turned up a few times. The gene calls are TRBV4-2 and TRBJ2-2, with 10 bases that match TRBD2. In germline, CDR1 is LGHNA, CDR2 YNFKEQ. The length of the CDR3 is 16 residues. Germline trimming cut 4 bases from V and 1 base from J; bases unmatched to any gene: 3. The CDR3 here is CASSLRTSGNTGELFF. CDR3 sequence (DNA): TGTGCCAGCAGCCTCAGGACTAGCGGGAACACCGGGGAGCTGTTTTTT.

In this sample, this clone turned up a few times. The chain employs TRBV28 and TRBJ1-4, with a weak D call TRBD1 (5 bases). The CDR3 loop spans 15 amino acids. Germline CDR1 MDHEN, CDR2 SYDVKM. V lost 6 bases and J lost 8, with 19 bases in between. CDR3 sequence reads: CASSPRRGEGEKLFF. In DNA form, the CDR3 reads TGTGCCAGCAGCCCTCGTCGGGGAGAGGGGGAAAAACTGTTTTTT.

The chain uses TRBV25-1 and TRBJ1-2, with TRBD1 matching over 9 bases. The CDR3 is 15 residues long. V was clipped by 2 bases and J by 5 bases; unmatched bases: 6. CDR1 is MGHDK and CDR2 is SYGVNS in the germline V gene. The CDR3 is CASSEPGQGKYGYTF. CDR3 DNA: TGTGCCAGCAGTGAACCGGGACAGGGCAAGTATGGCTACACCTTC.

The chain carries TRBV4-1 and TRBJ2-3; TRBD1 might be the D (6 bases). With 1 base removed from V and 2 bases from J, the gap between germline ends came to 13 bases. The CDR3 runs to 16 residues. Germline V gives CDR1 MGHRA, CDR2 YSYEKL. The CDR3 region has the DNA TGCGCCAGCAGCCAAGTGGCAGGGGCACACACAGATACGCAGTATTTT. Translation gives CASSQVAGAHTDTQYF.

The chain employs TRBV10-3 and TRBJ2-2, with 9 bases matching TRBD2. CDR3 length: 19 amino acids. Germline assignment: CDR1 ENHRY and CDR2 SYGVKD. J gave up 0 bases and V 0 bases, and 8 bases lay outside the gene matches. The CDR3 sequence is CAISESTGLAGPNTGELFF. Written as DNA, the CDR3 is TGTGCCATCAGTGAGTCGACGGGGCTAGCGGGACCGAACACCGGGGAGCTGTTTTTT.

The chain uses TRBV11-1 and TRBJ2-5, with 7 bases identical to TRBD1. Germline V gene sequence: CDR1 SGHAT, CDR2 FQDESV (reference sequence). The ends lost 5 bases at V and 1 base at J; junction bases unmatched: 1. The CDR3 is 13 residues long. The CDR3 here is CASSDRVQETQYF. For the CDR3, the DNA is TGTGCCAGCAGCGACAGGGTCCAAGAGACCCAGTACTTC. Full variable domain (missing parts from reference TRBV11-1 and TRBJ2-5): EAEVAQSPRYKITEKSQAVAFWCDPISGHATLYWYRQILGQGPELLVQFQDESVVDDSQLPKDRFSAERLKGVDSTLKIQPAELGDSAMYLCASSDRVQETQYFGPGTRLLVL.

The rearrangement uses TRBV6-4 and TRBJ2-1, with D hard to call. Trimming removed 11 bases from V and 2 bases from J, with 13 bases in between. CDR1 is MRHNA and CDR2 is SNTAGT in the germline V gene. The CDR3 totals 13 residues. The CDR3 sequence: CASSVGAYNEQFF. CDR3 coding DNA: TGTGCCTCCTCGGTTGGGGCCTACAATGAGCAGTTCTTC.

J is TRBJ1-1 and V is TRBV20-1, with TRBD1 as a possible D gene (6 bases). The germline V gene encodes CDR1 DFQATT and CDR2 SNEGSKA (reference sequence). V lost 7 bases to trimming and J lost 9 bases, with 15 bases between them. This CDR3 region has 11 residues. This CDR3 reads CSVAPGAQAFF. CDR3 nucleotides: TGCAGTGTAGCTCCAGGGGCGCAAGCTTTCTTT.

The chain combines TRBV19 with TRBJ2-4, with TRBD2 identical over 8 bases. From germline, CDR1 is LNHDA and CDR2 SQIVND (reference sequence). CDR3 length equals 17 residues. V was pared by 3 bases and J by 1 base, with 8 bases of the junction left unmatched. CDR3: CASSMGSGIVAKNIQYF. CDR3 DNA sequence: TGTGCCAGTAGTATGGGTAGCGGGATCGTCGCCAAAAACATTCAGTACTTC.

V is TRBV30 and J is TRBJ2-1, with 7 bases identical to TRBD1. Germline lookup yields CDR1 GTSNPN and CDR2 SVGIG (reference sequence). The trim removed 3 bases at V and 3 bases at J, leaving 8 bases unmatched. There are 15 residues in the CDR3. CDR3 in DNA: TGTGCCTGGAGGATCCGGGACAGATACTACAATGAGCAGTTCTTC. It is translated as CAWRIRDRYYNEQFF.

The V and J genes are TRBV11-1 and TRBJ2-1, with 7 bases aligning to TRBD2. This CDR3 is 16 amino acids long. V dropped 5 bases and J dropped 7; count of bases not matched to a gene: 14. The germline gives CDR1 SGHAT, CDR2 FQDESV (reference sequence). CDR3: CASSQNRDYGRNEQFF. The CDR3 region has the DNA TGTGCCAGCAGCCAGAACCGGGACTATGGGCGGAATGAGCAGTTCTTC.

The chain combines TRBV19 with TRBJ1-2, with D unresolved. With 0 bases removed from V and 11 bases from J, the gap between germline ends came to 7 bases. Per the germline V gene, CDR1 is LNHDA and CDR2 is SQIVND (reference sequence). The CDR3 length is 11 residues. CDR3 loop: CASSIETEYTF. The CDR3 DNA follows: TGTGCCAGTAGTATAGAAACAGAGTACACCTTC.

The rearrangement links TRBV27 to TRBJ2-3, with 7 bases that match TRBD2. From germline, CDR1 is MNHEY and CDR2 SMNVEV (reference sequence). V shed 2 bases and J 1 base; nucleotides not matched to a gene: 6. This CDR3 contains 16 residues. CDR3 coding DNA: TGTGCCAGCAGTTTAGCCAGCGGGGTCGGCACAGATACGCAGTATTTT. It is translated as CASSLASGVGTDTQYF.

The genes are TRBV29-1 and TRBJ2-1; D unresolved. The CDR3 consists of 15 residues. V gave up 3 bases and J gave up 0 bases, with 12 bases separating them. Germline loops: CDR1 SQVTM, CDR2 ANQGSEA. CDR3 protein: CSVEVPPGSYNEQFF. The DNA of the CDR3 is TGCAGCGTTGAGGTACCGCCGGGCTCCTACAATGAGCAGTTCTTC.

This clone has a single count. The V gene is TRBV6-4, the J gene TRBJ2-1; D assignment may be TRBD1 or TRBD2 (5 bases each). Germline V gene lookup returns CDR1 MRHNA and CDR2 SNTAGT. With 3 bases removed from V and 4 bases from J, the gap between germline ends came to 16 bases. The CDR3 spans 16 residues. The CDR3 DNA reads TGTGCCAGCAGTGAGGATCATGAGGGGTTTTACAATGAGCAGTTCTTC. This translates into CASSEDHEGFYNEQFF.

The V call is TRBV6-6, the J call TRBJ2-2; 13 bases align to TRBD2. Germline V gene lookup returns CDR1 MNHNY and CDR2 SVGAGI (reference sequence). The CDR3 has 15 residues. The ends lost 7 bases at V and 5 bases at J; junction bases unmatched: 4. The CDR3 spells CASTKGLAGTGELFF. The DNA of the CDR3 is TGTGCCAGCACCAAGGGACTAGCGGGAACCGGGGAGCTGTTTTTT.

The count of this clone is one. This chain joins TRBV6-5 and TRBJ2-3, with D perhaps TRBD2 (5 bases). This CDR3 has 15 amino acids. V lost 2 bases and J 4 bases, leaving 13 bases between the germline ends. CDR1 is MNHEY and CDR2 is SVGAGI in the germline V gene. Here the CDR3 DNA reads TGTGCCAGCAGTTACCTGAGGGAGTCCCCAGATACGCAGTATTTT. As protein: CASSYLRESPDTQYF.

The CDR3 DNA reads as TGTGCCACCTCGGGACATCCCATTTTGCGGGAGACCCAGTACTTC. This encodes CATSGHPILRETQYF. V gene TRBV27 combines with J gene TRBJ2-5, with D possibly being TRBD1 (6 bases). Trimming took off 10 bases at V and 5 bases at J, with 23 bases between the two ends. The CDR3 loop spans 15 amino acids. Germline CDR1 reads MNHEY; CDR2 reads SMNVEV (reference sequence).

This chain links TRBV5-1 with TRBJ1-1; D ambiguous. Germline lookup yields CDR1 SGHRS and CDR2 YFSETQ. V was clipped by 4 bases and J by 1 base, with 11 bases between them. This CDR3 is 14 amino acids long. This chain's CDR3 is CASSPRARNTEAFF. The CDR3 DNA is TGCGCCAGCAGCCCGAGGGCGAGGAACACTGAAGCTTTCTTT.

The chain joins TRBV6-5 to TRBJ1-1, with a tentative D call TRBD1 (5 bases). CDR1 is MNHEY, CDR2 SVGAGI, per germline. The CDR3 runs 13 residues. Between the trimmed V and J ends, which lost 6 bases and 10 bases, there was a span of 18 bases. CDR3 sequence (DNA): TGTGCCAGCAGCCTACCGGGGCCTGGGGGAGCTTTCTTT. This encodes CASSLPGPGGAFF.